The 27 T cell receptor beta chains reported below all come from one sample, sequenced in a study of Graves' ophthalmopathy and Graves' hyperthyroidism. Transcripts of RNA were the source for amplifying TCR beta CDR3 regions. First-round RT-PCR used HTBI primers; second-round multiplex PCR followed. TCRdb reprocessed the multiplex PCR reads via MiXCR and lists one record per CDR3 protein. The profile covers approximately 150,000 distinct CDR3 sequences, with about two fifths appearing a single time and roughly 8.9% taken by the ten largest. The sample taken for sequencing was peripheral blood. These receptors all stem from a man younger than 40 with Graves' ophthalmopathy.

V gene TRBV6-1 combines with J gene TRBJ2-5; tentatively, D is TRBD1 (5 bases). V was trimmed by 3 bases and J by 8 bases, leaving 13 bases between them. The CDR3 covers 13 residues. CDR1 MNHNS and CDR2 SASEGT come from the germline V gene. This CDR3 reads CASSDGQQPTQYF. For the CDR3, the DNA is TGTGCCAGCAGTGACGGACAACAACCAACCCAGTACTTC.

The DNA for the CDR3 is TGCAGTGCTCCAGGGACAGGGATGCCCGAGCAGTACTTC. Its protein is CSAPGTGMPEQYF. The V and J genes are TRBV20-1 and TRBJ2-7; TRBD1 matches at 9 bases. Per germline, CDR1 DFQATT and CDR2 SNEGSKA (reference sequence). CDR3 length: 13 residues. Trimming removed 5 bases from V and 6 bases from J; junction bases left unmatched: 8.

This clonotype was seen a handful of times. The chain carries TRBV6-2 or TRBV6-3 and TRBJ2-7, with 9 bases identical to TRBD1. This CDR3 has 16 residues. The germline V gene has CDR1 MNHEY and CDR2 SVGEGT. V lost 2 bases to trimming and J lost 3 bases; unmatched junction nucleotides: 8. DNA for the CDR3: TGTGCCAGCAGTTACCTTCCGACAGGGGGGATCTACGAGCAGTACTTC. Translated: CASSYLPTGGIYEQYF.

The table lists this clonotype with a count of one. The chain has TRBV29-1 and TRBJ2-7; D is ambiguous. V was pared by 0 bases and J by 1 base, with 7 bases between. CDR3 size: 13 residues. In germline, CDR1 is SQVTM, CDR2 ANQGSEA. CDR3 region: CSVEDVGSYEQYF. As DNA, the CDR3 is TGCAGCGTTGAAGATGTCGGTTCCTACGAGCAGTACTTC.

The rearrangement uses TRBV28 and TRBJ1-5; 10 nucleotides match TRBD1. J gave up 5 bases and V 3 bases, and 13 bases lay outside the gene matches. The CDR3 loop spans 18 amino acids. Germline CDR1 is MDHEN and CDR2 is SYDVKM. DNA of the CDR3: TGTGCCAGCAGTTTGTATTGGTGGGGACAGGGGATGGATCAGCCCCAGCATTTT. Residues: CASSLYWWGQGMDQPQHF.

This chain links TRBV6-1 with TRBJ2-7; TRBD1 matches 8 bases. V gave up 6 bases and J gave up 2 bases; unmatched junction bases: 15. The CDR3 sequence is 17 residues long. From germline, CDR1 is MNHNS and CDR2 SASEGT. The DNA for the CDR3 is TGTGCCAGCAGCCCAACCGAGCGGACAGGGTACACCTACGAGCAGTACTTC. Its protein product is CASSPTERTGYTYEQYF.

This chain uses TRBV15 with TRBJ2-5, with no clear D. The germline CDR1 and CDR2 sequences are LNHNV and YYDKDF (reference sequence). The CDR3 runs to 13 residues. V lost 1 base to trimming and J lost 3 bases, with 6 bases between them. The chain's CDR3 is CATSRVKKETQYF. The CDR3 nucleotides are TGTGCCACCAGCAGAGTCAAAAAAGAGACCCAGTACTTC.

The sample holds many counts of this clonotype. The chain uses TRBV9 and TRBJ1-1; 7 positions agree with TRBD1. CDR1 and CDR2 (germline): SGDLS, YYNGEE. The CDR3 is made up of 14 amino acids. V was pared by 3 bases and J by 0 bases, with 2 bases of the junction left unmatched. DNA for the CDR3: TGTGCCAGCAGCGCGGGACAGATGAACACTGAAGCTTTCTTT. Translating gives CASSAGQMNTEAFF.

This clonotype was found many times. J is TRBJ2-5 and V is TRBV13; 9 nucleotides line up with TRBD1. J lost 5 bases, V lost 5 bases, and 6 bases had no gene match. CDR3 length: 14 residues. The germline gives CDR1 PRHDT, CDR2 FYEKMQ (reference sequence). The CDR3 region is CASSPRTGEETQYF. CDR3 bases: TGTGCCAGCAGCCCTCGGACAGGGGAGGAGACCCAGTACTTC.

This clonotype has a count of ten or more. The rearrangement links TRBV7-9 to TRBJ1-2, with 9 bases lining up with TRBD1. CDR1 is SEHNR and CDR2 is FQNEAQ in the germline V gene (reference sequence). J was trimmed by 2 bases and V by 5 bases; bases with no gene match: 3. CDR3 length: 14 residues. CDR3 nucleotide sequence: TGTGCCAGCAGCGAGGGGACAGGGAACTATGGCTACACCTTC. It codes for CASSEGTGNYGYTF.

This clonotype was seen ten or more times. This rearrangement joins TRBV11-2 to TRBJ2-7; 9 nucleotides match TRBD2. Unmatched junction bases numbered 10, after V lost 1 base and J lost 3 bases. Germline CDR1 reads SGHAT; CDR2 reads FQNNGV. The CDR3 extends over 17 amino acids. CDR3 sequence: CASSLGFRLAGHYEQYF. The CDR3 coding sequence is TGTGCCAGCAGCTTAGGATTCCGGCTAGCGGGACACTACGAGCAGTACTTC.

The chain links TRBV28 to TRBJ1-5; D perhaps matches TRBD1 (6 bases). Between the trimmed V and J ends, which lost 6 bases and 1 base, there was a span of 16 bases. CDR1 and CDR2 from the germline V gene are MDHEN and SYDVKM. CDR3 length equals 16 residues. CDR3 DNA sequence: TGTGCCAGCAGAAACTCCAGGGGCCAGAGCAATCAGCCCCAGCATTTT. Its translation is CASRNSRGQSNQPQHF.

This clonotype was counted many times. This CDR3 is CASSRPGTIIQYF. Here the CDR3 DNA reads TGCGCCAGCAGCCGTCCAGGGACCATCATTCAGTACTTC. The chain is built from TRBV5-1 and TRBJ2-4, with D tentatively TRBD1 or TRBD2 (5 bases each). V was shortened by 4 bases and J by 9 bases, with 14 bases between the two germline ends. CDR1 and CDR2 (germline): SGHRS, YFSETQ. This CDR3 has 13 residues.

This clonotype was observed a single time. This chain links TRBV2 with TRBJ2-7; D remains unclear. The ends were cut back, 7 bases at V and 3 bases at J, with 13 bases in the middle. This CDR3 region has 13 residues. Germline CDR1 reads SNHLY; CDR2 reads FYNNEI. The CDR3 loop is CASKPPALYEQYF. The CDR3 DNA is TGTGCCAGCAAGCCACCAGCGCTCTACGAGCAGTACTTC.

Concerning this clonotype: A much larger clone differs by one base, so this may be a read error. The CDR3 does not end in the conserved phenylalanine or tryptophan, so this is likely a read error. The CDR3 nucleotides are TGCAGTGCTAGAACGCCACAGGGGAGTATCTACGAGCAGTACTCC. Translated: CSARTPQGSIYEQYS. This chain uses TRBV20-1 with TRBJ2-7, with 7 bases fitting TRBD1. The junction had 10 bases not matched to a gene; V was cut back by 2 bases and J by 3 bases. The CDR3 length is 15 residues. From germline, CDR1 is DFQATT and CDR2 SNEGSKA (reference sequence).

This clonotype was counted many times. V gene TRBV30 combines with J gene TRBJ1-2; 9 nucleotides align to TRBD1. The V segment lost 7 bases and the J segment 8 bases; nucleotides outside the gene matches: 8. Germline CDR1 and CDR2: GTSNPN and SVGIG (reference sequence). CDR3 length: 12 amino acids. The CDR3 DNA follows: TGTGCCTTCCCGACAGGGGGATTGGGCTACACCTTC. This codes for CAFPTGGLGYTF.

The V and J genes are TRBV11-2 and TRBJ2-7; 9 positions match TRBD2. From germline, CDR1 is SGHAT and CDR2 FQNNGV. The ends lost 3 bases at V and 2 bases at J; junction bases unmatched: 5. The CDR3 sequence is 15 residues long. The CDR3 nucleotides read TGTGCCAGCAGCTTTGGACTAGCGAGAACCTACGAGCAGTACTTC. Translating gives CASSFGLARTYEQYF.

This chain links TRBV4-3 with TRBJ2-5; 10 bases line up with TRBD2. CDR3 length: 18 amino acids. After removal of 0 bases from V and 4 bases from J, the junction contained 11 bases not matched to a gene. Germline V CDR1 and CDR2: LGHNA, YSLEER. This CDR3 reads CASSQDYGERGGLETQYF. The CDR3 DNA sequence: TGCGCCAGCAGCCAAGATTACGGCGAGCGGGGGGGCTTAGAGACCCAGTACTTC.

Here the CDR3 DNA reads TGTGCCAGAAAGGGCACTGAAGCTTTCTTT. Amino acid sequence: CARKGTEAFF. The rearrangement joins TRBV6-2 or TRBV6-3 to TRBJ1-1, with D unclear. The V and J ends lost 9 bases and 4 bases respectively, with 6 bases between them. The V gene's germline CDR1 is MNHEY and CDR2 SVGEGT. This CDR3 spans 10 amino acids.

The rearrangement links TRBV12-3 or TRBV12-4 to TRBJ1-2, with TRBD1 matching 7 bases. This CDR3 comprises 15 residues. V gave up 5 bases and J gave up 4 bases; unmatched junction bases: 10. The CDR3 spells CASSRDRVGPYGYTF. The CDR3 DNA reads TGTGCCAGCAGTAGAGACAGGGTTGGCCCCTATGGCTACACCTTC.

This clonotype was observed at least ten times. The gene calls are TRBV6-5 and TRBJ2-7, with 8 bases aligning to TRBD1. CDR3 length equals 18 residues. V gave up 7 bases and J gave up 0 bases; unmatched junction bases: 17. Germline CDR1 MNHEY, CDR2 SVGAGI. The CDR3 is CASTTFGRGLRSSYEQYF. The CDR3 bases are TGTGCCAGCACCACGTTTGGCAGGGGGCTTAGGAGCTCCTACGAGCAGTACTTC.

This clonotype was detected many times. The chain uses TRBV9 and TRBJ2-5; tentatively, D is TRBD1 or TRBD2 (5 bases each). The CDR3 has 14 amino acids. Germline V gene data show CDR1 as SGDLS and CDR2 as YYNGEE. V was shortened by 3 bases and J by 2 bases, with 11 bases between the two germline ends. The CDR3 nucleotides read TGTGCCAGCAGCGCGGGACCGGTACAAGAGACCCAGTACTTC. This encodes CASSAGPVQETQYF. The variable domain in full, completed from reference TRBV9 and TRBJ2-5, reads DSGVTQTPKHLITATGQRVTLRCSPRSGDLSVYWYQQSLDQGLQFLIQYYNGEERAKGNILERFSAQQFPDLHSELNLSSLELGDSALYFCASSAGPVQETQYFGPGTRLLVL.

The V gene is TRBV7-2, the J gene TRBJ2-7; perhaps TRBD2 as D (5 bases). In germline, CDR1 is SGHTA, CDR2 FQGNSA. The CDR3 spans 15 residues. Trimming removed 5 bases at V and 2 bases at J, with 16 bases between. The CDR3 DNA is TGTGCCAGCAGCCCTCGTAGCGTCCCTCCCTACGAGCAGTACTTC. It specifies CASSPRSVPPYEQYF.

The chain employs TRBV6-1 and TRBJ2-2; the D gene is possibly TRBD2 (5 bases). CDR3 length: 15 amino acids. The V end was cut by 6 bases, the J end by 2 bases, with 13 bases between. Germline V gene data show CDR1 as MNHNS and CDR2 as SASEGT. Here the CDR3 DNA reads TGTGCCAGCAGCCCAACCAGCGGTAACACCGGGGAGCTGTTTTTT. Residues: CASSPTSGNTGELFF.

Remarks on this clonotype: Relative to the germline gene, one junction end is altered; a read error may explain this. The V call is TRBV4-1, the J call TRBJ2-7, with TRBD1 matching 8 bases. The CDR3 extends over 17 amino acids. Per germline, CDR1 MGHRA and CDR2 YSYEKL. The CDR3: CASSQVSGGWKSSEQYF. The CDR3 DNA reads TGCGCCAGCAGCCAAGTGTCAGGGGGCTGGAAATCCTCCGAGCAGTACTTC.

In its sample, this clonotype was seen many times. CDR3: CASSSTRTETQYF. CDR3 DNA: TGTGCCAGCAGTTCAACAAGGACCGAGACCCAGTACTTC. The V and J genes are TRBV7-9 and TRBJ2-5; no clear D. The CDR3 has 13 residues. In germline, CDR1 is SEHNR, CDR2 FQNEAQ (reference sequence). Trimming removed 6 bases from V and 5 bases from J, with 13 bases in between. Looking up the rest from reference TRBV7-9 and TRBJ2-5 gives the full variable domain: DTGVSQNPRHKITKRGQNVTFRCDPISEHNRLYWYRQTLGQGPEFLTYFQNEAQLEKSRLLSDRFSAERPKGSFSTLEIQRTEQGDSAMYLCASSSTRTETQYFGPGTRLLVL.

This clonotype has a count of ten or more. The rearrangement uses TRBV29-1 and TRBJ2-7; D may correspond to TRBD1 or TRBD2 (6 bases each). CDR3 length equals 13 residues. Between the trimmed V and J ends, which lost 4 bases and 0 bases, there was a span of 10 bases. CDR1 and CDR2 from the germline V gene are SQVTM and ANQGSEA. CDR3 in amino acids: CSVVGGLSYEQYF. The CDR3 nucleotides read TGCAGCGTTGTGGGGGGCCTCTCCTACGAGCAGTACTTC.